The clone carrying this TCR beta chain occurred a few times. MiXCR, run by TCRdb on the RT-PCR reads, gives a single entry per CDR3 protein. The sample lists about a million distinct CDR3 sequences, roughly 18% occurring once. These data come from a study of patients and donors after allogeneic stem cell transplantation. Germline CDR1 is MNHEY and CDR2 is SVGAGI. This CDR3 is built from 12 residues. Trimming stripped 7 bases from V and 7 bases from J, with 13 bases between. The sequenced sample was blood, either unsorted or a sorted T cell fraction (not recorded which). The chain couples TRBV6-5 to TRBJ1-2; D is perhaps TRBD1 (5 bases). This TCR came from a human donor who was either an allogeneic HSCT recipient or a stem cell or donor lymphocyte infusion donor (not recorded which). It is not recorded whose cells these are; they may come from a transplant donor. CDR3 DNA sequence: TGTGCCAGCACACCGGGGGTTGGTGGCTACACCTTC. Translated, it gives CASTPGVGGYTF.